This T cell receptor beta chain was identified in a study of cytomegalovirus exposure and HLA in healthy donors. Both 60 Vbeta primers and 13 Jbeta primers went into the PCR. Method: immunoSEQ multiplex PCR; TCRdb's copy keeps in-frame clones and lacks some. The sample has about 62,000 clones; about 90% are singletons. V lost 4 bases to trimming and J lost 1 base, with 17 bases between them. The CDR3 contains 17 residues. Germline V gene sequence: CDR1 LGHNA, CDR2 YSLEER. The sequencing sample was made of PBMCs. The chain carries TRBV4-3 and TRBJ1-5; D may be TRBD1 (5 bases). This sequence originates from a man aged 18 to 30 in good health and CMV-seronegative. The CDR3 sequence: CASSPTRWGESNQPQHF. Written as DNA, the CDR3 is TGCGCCAGCAGCCCCACTCGGTGGGGCGAGAGCAATCAGCCCCAGCATTTT.